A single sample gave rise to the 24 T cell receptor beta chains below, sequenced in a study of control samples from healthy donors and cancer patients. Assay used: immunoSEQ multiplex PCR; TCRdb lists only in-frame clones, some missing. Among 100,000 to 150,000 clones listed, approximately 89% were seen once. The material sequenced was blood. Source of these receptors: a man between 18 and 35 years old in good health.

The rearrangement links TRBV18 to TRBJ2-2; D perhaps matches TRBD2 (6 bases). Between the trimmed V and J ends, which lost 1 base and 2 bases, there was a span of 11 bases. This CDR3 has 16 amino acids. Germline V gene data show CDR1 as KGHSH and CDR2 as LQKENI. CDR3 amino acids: CASSPQGGTNTGELFF. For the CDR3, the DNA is TGTGCCAGCTCACCACAAGGAGGGACTAACACCGGGGAGCTGTTTTTT.

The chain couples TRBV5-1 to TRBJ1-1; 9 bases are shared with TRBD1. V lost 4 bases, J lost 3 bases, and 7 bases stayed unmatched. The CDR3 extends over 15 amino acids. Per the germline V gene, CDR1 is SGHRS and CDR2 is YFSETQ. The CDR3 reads CASSPGTGPHTEAFF. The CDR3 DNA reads TGCGCCAGCAGCCCCGGGACAGGGCCTCACACTGAAGCTTTCTTT.

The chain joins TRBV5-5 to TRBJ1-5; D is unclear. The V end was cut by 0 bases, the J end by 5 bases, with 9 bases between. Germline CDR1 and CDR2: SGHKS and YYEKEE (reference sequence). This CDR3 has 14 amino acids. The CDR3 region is CASSLDNSYQPQHF. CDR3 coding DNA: TGTGCCAGCAGCTTGGATAACAGCTATCAGCCCCAGCATTTT.

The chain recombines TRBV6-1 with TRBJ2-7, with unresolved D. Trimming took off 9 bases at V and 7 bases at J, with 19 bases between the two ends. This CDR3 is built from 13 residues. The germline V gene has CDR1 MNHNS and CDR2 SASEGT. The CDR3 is CASSQGFNGEQYF. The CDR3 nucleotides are TGTGCCAGTTCTCAAGGTTTTAATGGAGAGCAGTACTTC.

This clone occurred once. DNA of the CDR3: TGTGCCAGCAGCCCGGGGGGGGGCGCCTACAATGAGCAGTTCTTC. This sequence encodes CASSPGGGAYNEQFF. The chain employs TRBV6-5 and TRBJ2-1; TRBD2 matches at 8 bases. Germline loops: CDR1 MNHEY, CDR2 SVGAGI. J lost 2 bases, V lost 6 bases, and 6 bases had no gene match. This CDR3 has 15 residues.

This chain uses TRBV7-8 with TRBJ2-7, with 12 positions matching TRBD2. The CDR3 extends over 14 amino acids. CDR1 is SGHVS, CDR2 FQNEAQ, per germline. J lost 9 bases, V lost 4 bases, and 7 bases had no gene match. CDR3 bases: TGTGCCAGCAGCTCTAGACTAGCGGGGGCCATGCAGTACTTC. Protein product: CASSSRLAGAMQYF. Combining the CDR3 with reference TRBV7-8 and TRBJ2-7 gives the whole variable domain GAGVSQSPRYKVAKRGQDVALRCDPISGHVSLFWYQQALGQGPEFLTYFQNEAQLDKSGLPSDRFFAERPEGSVSTLKIQRTQQEDSAVYLCASSSRLAGAMQYFGPGTRLTVT.

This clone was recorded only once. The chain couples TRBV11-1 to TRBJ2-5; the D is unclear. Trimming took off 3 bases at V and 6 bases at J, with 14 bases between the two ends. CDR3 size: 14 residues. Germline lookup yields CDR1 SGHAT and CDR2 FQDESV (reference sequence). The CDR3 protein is CASSFLGGFKTQYF. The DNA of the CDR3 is TGTGCCAGCAGCTTCTTAGGCGGTTTTAAGACCCAGTACTTC.

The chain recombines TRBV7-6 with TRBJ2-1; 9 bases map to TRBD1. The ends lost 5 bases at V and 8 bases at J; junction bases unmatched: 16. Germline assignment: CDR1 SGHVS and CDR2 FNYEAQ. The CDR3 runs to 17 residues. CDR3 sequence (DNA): TGTGCCAGCAGCATCCTCAGTCGGGGACAGGGTTTTGATGAGCAGTTCTTC. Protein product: CASSILSRGQGFDEQFF.

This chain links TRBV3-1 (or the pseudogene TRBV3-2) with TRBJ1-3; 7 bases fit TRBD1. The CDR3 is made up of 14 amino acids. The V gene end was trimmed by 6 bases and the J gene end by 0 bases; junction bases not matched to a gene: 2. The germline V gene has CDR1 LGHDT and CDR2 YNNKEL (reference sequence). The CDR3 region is CASRGTASGNTIYF. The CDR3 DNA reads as TGTGCCAGCAGAGGGACAGCCTCTGGAAACACCATATATTTT.

Here the CDR3 reads CASSYSHRVTGNTIYF. CDR3 nucleotides: TGTGCCAGCAGTTACTCCCACAGGGTGACTGGAAACACCATATATTTT. The chain is built from TRBV6-5 and TRBJ1-3; D possibly corresponds to TRBD1 (6 bases). This CDR3 has 16 residues. Germline loops: CDR1 MNHEY, CDR2 SVGAGI. Trimming left V 0 bases short and J 2 bases short, with 11 bases between.

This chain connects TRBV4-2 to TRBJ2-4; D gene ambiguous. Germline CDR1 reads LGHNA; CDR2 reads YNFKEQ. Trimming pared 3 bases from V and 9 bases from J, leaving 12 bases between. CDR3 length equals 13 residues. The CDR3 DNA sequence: TGTGCCAGCAGCCAGTTCGGTTTGGGCATTCAGTACTTC. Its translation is CASSQFGLGIQYF.

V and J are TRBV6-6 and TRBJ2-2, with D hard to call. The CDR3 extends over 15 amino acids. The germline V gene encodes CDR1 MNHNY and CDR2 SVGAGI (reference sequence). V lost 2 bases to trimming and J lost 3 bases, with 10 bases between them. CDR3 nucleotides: TGTGCCAGCAGTTACGTGGACCAATACACCGGGGAGCTGTTTTTT. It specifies CASSYVDQYTGELFF.

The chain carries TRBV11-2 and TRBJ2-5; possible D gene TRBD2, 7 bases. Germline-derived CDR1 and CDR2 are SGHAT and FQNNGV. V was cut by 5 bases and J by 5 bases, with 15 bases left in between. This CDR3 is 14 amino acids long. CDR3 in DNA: TGTGCCAGCAGCATACGGGGGGCCCGGGAGACCCAGTACTTC. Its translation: CASSIRGARETQYF. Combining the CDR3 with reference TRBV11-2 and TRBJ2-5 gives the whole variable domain EAGVAQSPRYKIIEKRQSVAFWCNPISGHATLYWYQQILGQGPKLLIQFQNNGVVDDSQLPKDRFSAERLKGVDSTLKIQPAKLEDSAVYLCASSIRGARETQYFGPGTRLLVL.

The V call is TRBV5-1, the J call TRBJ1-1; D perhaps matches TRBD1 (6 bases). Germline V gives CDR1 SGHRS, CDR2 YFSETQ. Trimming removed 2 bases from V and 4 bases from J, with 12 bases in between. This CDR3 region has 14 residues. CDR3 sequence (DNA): TGCGCCAGCAGCTTAACAGGGATAGGCACTGAAGCTTTCTTT. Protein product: CASSLTGIGTEAFF.

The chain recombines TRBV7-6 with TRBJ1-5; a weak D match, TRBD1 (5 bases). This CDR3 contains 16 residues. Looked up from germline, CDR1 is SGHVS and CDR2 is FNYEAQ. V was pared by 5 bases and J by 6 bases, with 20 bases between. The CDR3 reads CASSPGTLVPGQPQHF. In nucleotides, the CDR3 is TGTGCCAGCAGCCCTGGGACTCTCGTTCCGGGTCAGCCCCAGCATTTT.

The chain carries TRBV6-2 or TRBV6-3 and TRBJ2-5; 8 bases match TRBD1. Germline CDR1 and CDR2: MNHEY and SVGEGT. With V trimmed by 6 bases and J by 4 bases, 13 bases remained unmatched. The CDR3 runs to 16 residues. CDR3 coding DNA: TGTGCCAGCAGCCCTAAACCAGGGGGCTGGAGAGAGACCCAGTACTTC. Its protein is CASSPKPGGWRETQYF.

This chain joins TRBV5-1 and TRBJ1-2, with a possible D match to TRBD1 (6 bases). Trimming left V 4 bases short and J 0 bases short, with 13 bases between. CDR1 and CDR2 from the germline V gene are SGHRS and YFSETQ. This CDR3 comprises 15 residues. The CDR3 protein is CASSPDSTPNYGYTF. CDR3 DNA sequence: TGCGCCAGCAGCCCGGACAGTACCCCTAACTATGGCTACACCTTC.

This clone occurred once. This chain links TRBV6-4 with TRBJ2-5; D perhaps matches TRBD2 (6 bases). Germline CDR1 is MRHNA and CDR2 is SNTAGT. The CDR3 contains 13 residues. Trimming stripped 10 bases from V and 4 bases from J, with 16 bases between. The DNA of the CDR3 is TGTGCCACGACTCAAAGGGGAGGAGAGACCCAGTACTTC. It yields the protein CATTQRGGETQYF.

In DNA, the CDR3 is TGCGCCAGCAGCTTGGCGACAGGGGGCAAGGGTGGGACTGAAGCTTTCTTT. Translated: CASSLATGGKGGTEAFF. The V call is TRBV5-1, the J call TRBJ1-1; 10 bases align to TRBD1. Germline V gives CDR1 SGHRS, CDR2 YFSETQ. After removal of 0 bases from V and 5 bases from J, the junction contained 10 bases not matched to a gene. CDR3 length: 17 amino acids.

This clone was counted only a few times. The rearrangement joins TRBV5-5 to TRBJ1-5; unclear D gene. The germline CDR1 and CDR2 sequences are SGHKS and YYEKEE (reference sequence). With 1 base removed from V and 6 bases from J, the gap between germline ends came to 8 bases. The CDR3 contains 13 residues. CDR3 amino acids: CASSLFIGQPQHF. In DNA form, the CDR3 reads TGTGCCAGCAGCTTGTTTATAGGTCAGCCCCAGCATTTT.

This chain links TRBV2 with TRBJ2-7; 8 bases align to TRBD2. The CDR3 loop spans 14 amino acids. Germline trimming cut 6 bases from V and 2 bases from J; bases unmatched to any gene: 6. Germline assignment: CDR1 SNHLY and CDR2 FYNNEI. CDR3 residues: CASRAGGTTYEQYF. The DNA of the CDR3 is TGTGCCAGCAGGGCGGGAGGAACCACCTACGAGCAGTACTTC.

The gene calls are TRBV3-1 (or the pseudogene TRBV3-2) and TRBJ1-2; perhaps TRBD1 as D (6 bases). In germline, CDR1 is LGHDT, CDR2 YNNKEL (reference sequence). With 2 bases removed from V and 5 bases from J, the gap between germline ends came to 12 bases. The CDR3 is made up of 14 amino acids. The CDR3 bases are TGTGCCAGCAGCCAATCAGGGGTGGGTTATGGCTACACCTTC. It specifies CASSQSGVGYGYTF.

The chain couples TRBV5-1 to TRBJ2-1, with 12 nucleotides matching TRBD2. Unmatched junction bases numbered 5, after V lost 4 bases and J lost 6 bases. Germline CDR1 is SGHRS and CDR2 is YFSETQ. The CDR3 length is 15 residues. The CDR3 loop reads CASSTLAGGGNEQFF. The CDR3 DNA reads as TGCGCCAGCAGCACACTAGCGGGGGGAGGCAATGAGCAGTTCTTC.

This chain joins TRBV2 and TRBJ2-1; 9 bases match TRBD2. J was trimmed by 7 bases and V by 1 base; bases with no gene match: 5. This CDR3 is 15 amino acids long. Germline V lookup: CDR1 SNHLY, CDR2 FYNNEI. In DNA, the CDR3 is TGTGCCAGCAGTGAAGAGGCGGGGGGGCCGAATGAGCAGTTCTTC. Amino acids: CASSEEAGGPNEQFF. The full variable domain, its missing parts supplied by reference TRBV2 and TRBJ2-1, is EPEVTQTPSHQVTQMGQEVILRCVPISNHLYFYWYRQILGQKVEFLVSFYNNEISEKSEIFDDQFSVERPDGSNFTLKIRSTKLEDSAMYFCASSEEAGGPNEQFFGPGTRLTVL.